This T cell receptor (beta chain) was captured by sequencing in a study of T cell repertoires in cytomegalovirus infection. Turning to the study itself: From public TCR beta signatures came an indication of both CMV infection and matching HLA type.

TCRdb reanalysed the reads using MiXCR and keeps one entry per CDR3 protein. The sample shows 480,000 or so distinct CDR3 sequences, roughly 10% of them seen only once. V was clipped by 3 bases and J by 7 bases; unmatched bases: 16. The CDR3 contains 17 residues. Germline CDR1 SGDLS, CDR2 YYNGEE. Notes on this clonotype: What it recognizes is unknown.

Whole-study results and caveats: Within the response measured ex vivo, HLA-C-restricted CMV-specific TCR beta clonotypes were dominant. Summed frequency of public TCR beta families distinguished CMV carriers with the relevant HLA.

The chain joins TRBV9 to TRBJ2-1; 7 positions match TRBD1. The sequence derives from a human donor in good health (CMV status not recorded). Some clones in this sample may be carry-over from other donors' samples. The sequenced sample was PBMCs. CDR3 nucleotides: TGTGCCAGCAGCGACCCTCTGGGGACAGCAAATTTAAATGAGCAGTTCTTC. Residues: CASSDPLGTANLNEQFF. Combining the CDR3 with reference TRBV9 and TRBJ2-1 gives the whole variable domain DSGVTQTPKHLITATGQRVTLRCSPRSGDLSVYWYQQSLDQGLQFLIQYYNGEERAKGNILERFSAQQFPDLHSELNLSSLELGDSALYFCASSDPLGTANLNEQFFGPGTRLTVL.